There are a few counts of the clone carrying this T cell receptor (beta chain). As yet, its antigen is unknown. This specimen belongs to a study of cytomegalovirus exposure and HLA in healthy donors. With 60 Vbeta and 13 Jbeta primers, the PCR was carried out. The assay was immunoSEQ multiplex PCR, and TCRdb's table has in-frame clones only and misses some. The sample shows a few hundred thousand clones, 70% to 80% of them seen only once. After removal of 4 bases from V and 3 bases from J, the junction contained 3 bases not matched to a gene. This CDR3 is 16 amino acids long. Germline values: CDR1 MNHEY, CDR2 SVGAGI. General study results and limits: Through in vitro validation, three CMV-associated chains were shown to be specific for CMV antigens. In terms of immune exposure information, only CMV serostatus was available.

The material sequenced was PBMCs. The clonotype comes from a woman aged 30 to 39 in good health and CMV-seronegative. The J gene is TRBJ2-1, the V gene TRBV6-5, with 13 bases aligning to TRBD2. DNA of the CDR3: TGTGCCAGCAGTTGGACTAGCGGGAGAGTCTACAATGAGCAGTTCTTC. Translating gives CASSWTSGRVYNEQFF.